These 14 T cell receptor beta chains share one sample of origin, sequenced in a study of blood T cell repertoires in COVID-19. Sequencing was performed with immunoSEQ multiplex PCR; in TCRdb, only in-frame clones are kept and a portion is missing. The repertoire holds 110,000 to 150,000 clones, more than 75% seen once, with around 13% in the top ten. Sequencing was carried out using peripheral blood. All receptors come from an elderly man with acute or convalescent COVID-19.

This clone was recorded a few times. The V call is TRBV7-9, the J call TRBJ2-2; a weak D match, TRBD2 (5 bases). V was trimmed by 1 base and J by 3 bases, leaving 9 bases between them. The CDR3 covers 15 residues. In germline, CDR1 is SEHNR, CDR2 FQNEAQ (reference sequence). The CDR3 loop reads CASSLDSGYTGELFF. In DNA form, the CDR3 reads TGTGCCAGCAGCTTAGATTCGGGGTACACCGGGGAGCTGTTTTTT.

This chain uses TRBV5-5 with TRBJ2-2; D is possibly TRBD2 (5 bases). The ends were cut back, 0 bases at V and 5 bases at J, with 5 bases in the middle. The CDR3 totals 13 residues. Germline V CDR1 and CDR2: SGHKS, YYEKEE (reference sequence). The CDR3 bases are TGTGCCAGCAGCTTGGCGGGGACCGGGGAGCTGTTTTTT. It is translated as CASSLAGTGELFF.

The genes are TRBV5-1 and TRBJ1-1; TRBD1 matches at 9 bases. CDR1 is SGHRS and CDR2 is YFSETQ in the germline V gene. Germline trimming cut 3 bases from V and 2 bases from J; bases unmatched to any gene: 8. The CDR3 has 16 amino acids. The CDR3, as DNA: TGCGCCAGCAGCTCGAGCCGGGACAGGGTCAACACTGAAGCTTTCTTT. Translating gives CASSSSRDRVNTEAFF.

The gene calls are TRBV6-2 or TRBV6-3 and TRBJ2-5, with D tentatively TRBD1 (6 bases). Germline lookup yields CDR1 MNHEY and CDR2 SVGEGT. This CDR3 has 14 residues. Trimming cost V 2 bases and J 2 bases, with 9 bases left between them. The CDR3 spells CASSYVGTQETQYF. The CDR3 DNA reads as TGTGCCAGCAGTTACGTGGGGACACAAGAGACCCAGTACTTC.

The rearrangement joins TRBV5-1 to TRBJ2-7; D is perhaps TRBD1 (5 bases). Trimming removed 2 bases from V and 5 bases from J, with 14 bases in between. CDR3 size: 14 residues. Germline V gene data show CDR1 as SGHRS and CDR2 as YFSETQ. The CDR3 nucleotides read TGCGCCAGCAGCTTTCTTCAGGGATTCGACGAGCAGTACTTC. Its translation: CASSFLQGFDEQYF.

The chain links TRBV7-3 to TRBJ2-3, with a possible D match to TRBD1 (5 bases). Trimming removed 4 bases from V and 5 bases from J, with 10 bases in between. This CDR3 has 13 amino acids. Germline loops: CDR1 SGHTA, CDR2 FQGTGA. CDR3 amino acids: CASSSGFGDTQYF. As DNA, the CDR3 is TGTGCCAGCAGCTCAGGGTTTGGAGATACGCAGTATTTT.

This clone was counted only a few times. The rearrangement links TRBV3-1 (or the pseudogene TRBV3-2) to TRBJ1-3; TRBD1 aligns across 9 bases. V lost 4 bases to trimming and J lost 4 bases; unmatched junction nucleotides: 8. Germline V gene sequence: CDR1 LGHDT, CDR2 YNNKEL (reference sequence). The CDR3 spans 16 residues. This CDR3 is CASSPWDRESGNTIYF. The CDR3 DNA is TGTGCCAGCAGCCCTTGGGACAGGGAATCCGGAAACACCATATATTTT.

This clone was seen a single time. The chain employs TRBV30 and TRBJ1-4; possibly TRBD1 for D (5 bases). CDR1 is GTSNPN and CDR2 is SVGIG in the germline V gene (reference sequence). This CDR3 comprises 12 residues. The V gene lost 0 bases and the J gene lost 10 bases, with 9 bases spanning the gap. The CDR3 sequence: CAWSVAGPKLFF. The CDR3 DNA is TGTGCCTGGAGTGTTGCAGGGCCAAAACTGTTTTTT.

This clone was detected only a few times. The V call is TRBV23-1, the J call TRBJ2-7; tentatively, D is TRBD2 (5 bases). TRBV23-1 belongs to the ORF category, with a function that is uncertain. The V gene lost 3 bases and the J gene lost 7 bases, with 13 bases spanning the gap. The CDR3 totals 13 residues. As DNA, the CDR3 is TGCGCCAGCAGTCATACCCTGTCGGGGGAGCAGTACTTC. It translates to CASSHTLSGEQYF.

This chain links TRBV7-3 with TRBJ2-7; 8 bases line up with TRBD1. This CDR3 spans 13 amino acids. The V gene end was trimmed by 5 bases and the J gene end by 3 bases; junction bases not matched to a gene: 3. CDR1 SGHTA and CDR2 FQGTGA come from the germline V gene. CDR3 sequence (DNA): TGTGCCAGCAGCCCCGGACAGGGCTACGAGCAGTACTTC. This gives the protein CASSPGQGYEQYF.

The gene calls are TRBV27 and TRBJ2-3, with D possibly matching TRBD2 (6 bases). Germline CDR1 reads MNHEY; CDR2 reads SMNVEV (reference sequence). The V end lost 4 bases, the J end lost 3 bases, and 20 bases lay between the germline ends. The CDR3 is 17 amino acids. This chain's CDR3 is CASSSLTSLPRTDTQYF. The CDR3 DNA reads TGTGCCAGCAGTTCCCTCACTAGCCTACCTAGAACAGATACGCAGTATTTT.

The CDR3 DNA reads TGTGCCAGCAGCCCAGGAGGGTCCGGAAACACCATATATTTT. It is translated as CASSPGGSGNTIYF. This chain joins TRBV5-4 and TRBJ1-3; D gene unclear. The CDR3 sequence is 14 residues long. Germline-derived CDR1 and CDR2 are SGHNT and YYREEE (reference sequence). Trimming removed 4 bases at V and 4 bases at J, with 12 bases between.

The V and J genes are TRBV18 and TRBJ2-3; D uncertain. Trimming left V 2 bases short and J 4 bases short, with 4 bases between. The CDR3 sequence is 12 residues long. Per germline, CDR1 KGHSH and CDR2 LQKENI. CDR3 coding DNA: TGTGCCAGCTCACCATCTTCAGATACGCAGTATTTT. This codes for CASSPSSDTQYF.

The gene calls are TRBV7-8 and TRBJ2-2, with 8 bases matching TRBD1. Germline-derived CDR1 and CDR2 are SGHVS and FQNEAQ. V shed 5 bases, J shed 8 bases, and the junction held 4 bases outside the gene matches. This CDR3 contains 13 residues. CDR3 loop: CASSRQGIGELFF. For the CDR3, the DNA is TGTGCCAGCAGCCGACAGGGGATAGGGGAGCTGTTTTTT. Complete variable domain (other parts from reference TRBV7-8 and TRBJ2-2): GAGVSQSPRYKVAKRGQDVALRCDPISGHVSLFWYQQALGQGPEFLTYFQNEAQLDKSGLPSDRFFAERPEGSVSTLKIQRTQQEDSAVYLCASSRQGIGELFFGEGSRLTVL.